The 15 T cell receptor beta chains below were found in one sample sequenced in a study of blood T cell repertoires in COVID-19. Profiling relied on immunoSEQ multiplex PCR, and the TCRdb table lists in-frame clones only, not all of them. This sample has about 200,000 clones, with 85% to 90% found just once. The sample comprised peripheral blood. These receptors were collected from a woman in her seventies with acute or convalescent COVID-19.

This chain uses TRBV7-3 with TRBJ2-3; 7 bases are shared with TRBD2. The V segment lost 4 bases and the J segment 2 bases; nucleotides outside the gene matches: 6. This CDR3 is 15 amino acids long. The germline CDR1 and CDR2 sequences are SGHTA and FQGTGA. The CDR3: CASSSGLGVTDTQYF. In DNA form, the CDR3 reads TGTGCCAGCAGCTCCGGACTAGGGGTCACAGATACGCAGTATTTT.

The rearrangement links TRBV4-2 to TRBJ2-1, with 9 positions matching TRBD2. Germline V lookup: CDR1 LGHNA, CDR2 YNFKEQ. The CDR3 sequence is 18 residues long. J lost 2 bases, V lost 0 bases, and 8 bases had no gene match. In nucleotides, the CDR3 is TGTGCCAGCAGCCAAGAGGGAGGGCTAGCGGGGACCTACAATGAGCAGTTCTTC. Translating gives CASSQEGGLAGTYNEQFF.

This clone was counted a few times. V gene TRBV5-4 combines with J gene TRBJ1-2, with D possibly TRBD1 on 6 matching bases. V was shortened by 6 bases and J by 8 bases, with 20 bases between the two germline ends. Germline V gives CDR1 SGHNT, CDR2 YYREEE (reference sequence). CDR3 size: 14 residues. In DNA, the CDR3 is TGTGCCAGCACCCTCCGGGCGGGGGCGCGAGGCTACACCTTC. Translated: CASTLRAGARGYTF. Filled out from reference TRBV5-4 and TRBJ1-2, the complete variable domain reads ETGVTQSPTHLIKTRGQQVTLRCSSQSGHNTVSWYQQALGQGPQFIFQYYREEENGRGNFPPRFSGLQFPNYSSELNVNALELDDSALYLCASTLRAGARGYTFGSGTRLTVV.

J is TRBJ2-1 and V is TRBV7-2, with 11 bases fitting TRBD2. The CDR3 runs 18 residues. The ends lost 6 bases at V and 0 bases at J; junction bases unmatched: 10. The V gene's germline CDR1 is SGHTA and CDR2 FQGNSA. CDR3 in DNA: TGTGCCAGCAGGGGGGGGACTAGCGGAGGAAGCTCCTACAATGAGCAGTTCTTC. Translating it yields CASRGGTSGGSSYNEQFF.

V is TRBV19 and J is TRBJ2-7; TRBD1 agrees at 7 bases. The CDR3 sequence is 13 residues long. Per the germline V gene, CDR1 is LNHDA and CDR2 is SQIVND (reference sequence). With V trimmed by 5 bases and J by 4 bases, 5 bases remained unmatched. The CDR3 coding sequence is TGTGCCAGTAGTCCGGGACAGCCATACGAGCAGTACTTC. Its protein is CASSPGQPYEQYF.

The rearrangement links TRBV19 to TRBJ2-2; 8 bases map to TRBD2. Germline CDR1 LNHDA, CDR2 SQIVND (reference sequence). This CDR3 has 15 amino acids. V shed 7 bases, J shed 4 bases, and the junction held 8 bases outside the gene matches. CDR3: CASISGGVSTGELFF. In nucleotides, the CDR3 is TGTGCCAGTATCTCGGGAGGGGTTTCCACCGGGGAGCTGTTTTTT.

The rearrangement uses TRBV11-2 and TRBJ2-2; D is undetermined. Germline CDR1 and CDR2: SGHAT and FQNNGV. Trimming cost V 1 base and J 1 base, with 4 bases left between them. The CDR3 extends over 14 amino acids. The CDR3 bases are TGTGCCAGCAGCTTAGCCCAGAACACCGGGGAGCTGTTTTTT. Amino acids: CASSLAQNTGELFF. The variable domain in full, with the rest retrieved from reference TRBV11-2 and TRBJ2-2, is EAGVAQSPRYKIIEKRQSVAFWCNPISGHATLYWYQQILGQGPKLLIQFQNNGVVDDSQLPKDRFSAERLKGVDSTLKIQPAKLEDSAVYLCASSLAQNTGELFFGEGSRLTVL.

This CDR3 reads CATRQGNNYGYTF. In DNA form, the CDR3 reads TGTGCCACCCGCCAGGGGAATAACTATGGCTACACCTTC. V is TRBV12-3 or TRBV12-4 and J is TRBJ1-2; a possible D gene is TRBD1 (6 bases). The V gene lost 10 bases and the J gene lost 1 base, with 13 bases spanning the gap. This CDR3 comprises 13 residues.

There are a few counts of this clone. This chain connects TRBV19 to TRBJ2-1, with a tentative D call TRBD2 (5 bases). The CDR3 contains 15 residues. V was pared by 5 bases and J by 0 bases, with 11 bases between. Germline-derived CDR1 and CDR2 are LNHDA and SQIVND (reference sequence). The CDR3 DNA reads as TGTGCCAGTAGTGTCGGACTGAGCTCCTACAATGAGCAGTTCTTC. Protein: CASSVGLSSYNEQFF.

The chain employs TRBV11-2 and TRBJ1-3; D not certain. V lost 5 bases and J 4 bases, leaving 15 bases between the germline ends. This CDR3 spans 15 amino acids. Germline CDR1 SGHAT, CDR2 FQNNGV. CDR3 coding DNA: TGTGCCAGCAGCGTCCGAGGGCAGAGGGGAAACACCATATATTTT. Protein sequence: CASSVRGQRGNTIYF.

The V and J genes are TRBV6-2 or TRBV6-3 and TRBJ2-2; 11 nucleotides align to TRBD2. Per the germline V gene, CDR1 is MNHEY and CDR2 is SVGEGT. V lost 6 bases to trimming and J lost 6 bases; unmatched junction nucleotides: 12. This CDR3 is 17 amino acids long. The CDR3 reads CASSLRLAGKAAGELFF. The CDR3 region has the DNA TGTGCCAGCAGCCTCCGACTAGCGGGAAAGGCGGCCGGGGAGCTGTTTTTT.

The genes are TRBV7-8 and TRBJ1-4; 9 bases are shared with TRBD1. V lost 7 bases and J lost 7; bases outside the gene matches: 7. The CDR3 sequence is 14 residues long. Germline V lookup: CDR1 SGHVS, CDR2 FQNEAQ. CDR3 region: CASTLQGAGEKLFF. DNA for the CDR3: TGTGCCAGCACCCTACAGGGGGCTGGTGAAAAACTGTTTTTT.

The rearrangement links TRBV19 to TRBJ1-6, with 7 bases aligning to TRBD1. The germline gives CDR1 LNHDA, CDR2 SQIVND (reference sequence). The CDR3 extends over 15 amino acids. Trimming removed 5 bases from V and 10 bases from J; junction bases left unmatched: 11. CDR3 amino acids: CASSPGTVPGSPLHF. The CDR3 DNA reads as TGTGCCAGTAGTCCCGGGACAGTACCTGGGTCACCCCTCCACTTT.

This clone occurred once. The chain employs TRBV11-2 and TRBJ2-3, with TRBD2 matching over 11 bases. With V trimmed by 1 base and J by 0 bases, 0 bases remained unmatched. The V gene's germline CDR1 is SGHAT and CDR2 FQNNGV. The CDR3 is 16 amino acids. The CDR3 sequence: CASSLGTSGSTDTQYF. CDR3 bases: TGTGCCAGCAGCTTAGGGACTAGCGGGAGCACAGATACGCAGTATTTT.

The chain joins TRBV29-1 to TRBJ2-6, with a tentative D call TRBD1 (5 bases). V dropped 7 bases and J dropped 0 bases, with 10 bases sitting between them. Germline CDR1 and CDR2: SQVTM and ANQGSEA. There are 14 residues in the CDR3. For the CDR3, the DNA is TGCAGCGCAACAGGCGGCTCTGGGGCCAACGTCCTGACTTTC. Translating it yields CSATGGSGANVLTF.